The 14 T cell receptor beta chains below come from one sample, sequenced in a study of beta chain features in type 1 diabetes. Every isolated RNA sample was fully reverse transcribed, so sequencing captured expressed TCRB transcripts. The repertoire was sequenced with immunoSEQ multiplex PCR; TCRdb's copy has only in-frame clones and lacks some. The sample includes around 250,000 clones, around a quarter of them seen just once. Sequenced: central memory CD4+ T cells from blood. Receptors were obtained from a young man in good health.

The sample holds a few counts of this clone. The rearrangement joins TRBV7-2 to TRBJ1-3, with D possibly being TRBD1 (5 bases). The CDR3 spans 16 residues. Germline CDR1 SGHTA, CDR2 FQGNSA. The ends were cut back, 0 bases at V and 0 bases at J, with 9 bases in the middle. The CDR3 DNA reads TGTGCCAGCAGCTTAGCCGGACACCCCTCTGGAAACACCATATATTTT. Translated, it gives CASSLAGHPSGNTIYF.

This clone was detected only a few times. The chain couples TRBV6-5 to TRBJ2-3; 8 positions agree with TRBD2. V gave up 8 bases and J gave up 3 bases; unmatched junction bases: 7. Germline V gives CDR1 MNHEY, CDR2 SVGAGI. The CDR3 runs 14 residues. In DNA, the CDR3 is TGTGCCAGCCGAGCCATAGCGGGGACAGATACGCAGTATTTT. Encoded protein: CASRAIAGTDTQYF.

CDR3 sequence (DNA): TGTGCCAGCAGTTACGGAGGAGCGGGCTCCTACGAGCAGTACTTC. Amino acids: CASSYGGAGSYEQYF. The chain combines TRBV6-5 with TRBJ2-7; possible D gene TRBD2, 6 bases. V lost 2 bases, J lost 0 bases, and 11 bases lay in between. CDR1 is MNHEY and CDR2 is SVGAGI in the germline V gene. This CDR3 region has 15 residues.

This clone was found a few times. V is TRBV19 and J is TRBJ1-6; D is unclear. The germline V gene encodes CDR1 LNHDA and CDR2 SQIVND (reference sequence). V was clipped by 5 bases and J by 14 bases, with 10 bases between them. The CDR3 is made up of 11 amino acids. The DNA for the CDR3 is TGTGCCAGTAGTGATAGAAGTGCCCTCCACTTT. Its protein product is CASSDRSALHF.

The chain links TRBV5-1 to TRBJ2-3; D may correspond to TRBD1 or TRBD2 (5 bases each). The ends were cut back, 4 bases at V and 4 bases at J, with 16 bases in the middle. This CDR3 is built from 15 residues. The germline CDR1 and CDR2 sequences are SGHRS and YFSETQ. The CDR3 sequence: CASSTDDRGPDTQYF. Here the CDR3 DNA reads TGCGCCAGCAGCACTGACGACCGGGGCCCAGATACGCAGTATTTT. Based on the CDR3 plus reference TRBV5-1 and TRBJ2-3, the full variable domain is KAGVTQTPRYLIKTRGQQVTLSCSPISGHRSVSWYQQTPGQGLQFLFEYFSETQRNKGNFPGRFSGRQFSNSRSEMNVSTLELGDSALYLCASSTDDRGPDTQYFGPGTRLTVL.

This clone showed up just a few times. V gene TRBV7-2 combines with J gene TRBJ2-7; the D gene is possibly TRBD1 (6 bases). V was clipped by 4 bases and J by 0 bases, with 19 bases between them. Germline-derived CDR1 and CDR2 are SGHTA and FQGNSA. The CDR3 has 17 residues. CDR3: CASSSRGGGPTSYEQYF. CDR3 DNA: TGTGCCAGCAGCTCCCGCGGTGGGGGCCCCACCTCCTACGAGCAGTACTTC. The full variable domain, its missing parts supplied by reference TRBV7-2 and TRBJ2-7, is GAGVSQSPSNKVTEKGKDVELRCDPISGHTALYWYRQSLGQGLEFLIYFQGNSAPDKSGLPSDRFSAERTGGSVSTLTIQRTQQEDSAVYLCASSSRGGGPTSYEQYFGPGTRLTVT.

This clone showed up just a few times. The chain is built from TRBV28 and TRBJ1-5; no clear D gene. Germline assignment: CDR1 MDHEN and CDR2 SYDVKM. The CDR3 spans 12 residues. Trimming took off 10 bases at V and 1 base at J, with 8 bases between the two ends. This CDR3 reads CATMQSNQPQHF. The CDR3 nucleotides read TGTGCCACCATGCAGAGCAATCAGCCCCAGCATTTT.

V is TRBV7-2 and J is TRBJ2-1, with TRBD1 matching over 9 bases. J gave up 0 bases and V 1 base, and 7 bases lay outside the gene matches. Germline V gene lookup returns CDR1 SGHTA and CDR2 FQGNSA. This CDR3 comprises 18 residues. CDR3 protein: CASSLGRTGAFSYNEQFF. CDR3 sequence (DNA): TGTGCCAGCAGCTTAGGAAGGACAGGGGCCTTCTCCTACAATGAGCAGTTCTTC.

V is TRBV19 and J is TRBJ2-5; D ambiguous. The CDR3 has 14 residues. Germline values: CDR1 LNHDA, CDR2 SQIVND (reference sequence). Trimming shortened V by 6 bases and J by 4 bases, and 15 bases separated the two germline ends. The CDR3 sequence is CASSPTWAGETQYF. The CDR3 DNA follows: TGTGCCAGTAGCCCAACCTGGGCCGGAGAGACCCAGTACTTC.

This rearrangement joins TRBV4-3 to TRBJ2-3; the D is unclear. In germline, CDR1 is LGHNA, CDR2 YSLEER. Trimming took 0 bases from V and 5 from J, leaving 6 bases between them. The CDR3 is 13 amino acids. The CDR3, as DNA: TGCGCCAGCAGCCAAGATGCCGGAGATACGCAGTATTTT. This encodes CASSQDAGDTQYF.

CDR3 loop: CASSAWTNEAFF. For the CDR3, the DNA is TGTGCCAGCAGTGCTTGGACGAATGAAGCTTTCTTT. The genes are TRBV2 and TRBJ1-1; D is unresolved. V lost 4 bases and J 7 bases, leaving 10 bases between the germline ends. Germline CDR1 and CDR2: SNHLY and FYNNEI. CDR3 size: 12 residues.

This clone has more than one count but fewer than ten. This CDR3 is also generated by other DNA sequences in the sample. This chain uses TRBV7-2 with TRBJ2-3, with no clear D. V lost 0 bases to trimming and J lost 2 bases, with 9 bases between them. Germline CDR1 and CDR2: SGHTA and FQGNSA. The CDR3 runs to 15 residues. The CDR3 here is CASSLAPGSTDTQYF. CDR3 DNA: TGTGCCAGCAGCTTAGCGCCGGGCTCCACAGATACGCAGTATTTT.

This clone was observed a handful of times. The V and J genes are TRBV10-3 and TRBJ1-2; 9 nucleotides match TRBD1. J gave up 2 bases and V 5 bases, and 3 bases lay outside the gene matches. The CDR3 has 14 residues. In germline, CDR1 is ENHRY, CDR2 SYGVKD. The CDR3 reads CAISPGQGNYGYTF. For the CDR3, the DNA is TGTGCCATCAGTCCGGGACAGGGCAACTATGGCTACACCTTC.

Only a few counts were recorded for this clone. This rearrangement joins TRBV28 to TRBJ2-5, with D perhaps TRBD1 or TRBD2 (5 bases each). The CDR3 length is 14 residues. Trimming stripped 3 bases from V and 5 bases from J, with 13 bases between. Germline values: CDR1 MDHEN, CDR2 SYDVKM. The chain's CDR3 is CASSFGTVGETQYF. In DNA form, the CDR3 reads TGTGCCAGCAGTTTCGGGACGGTAGGGGAGACCCAGTACTTC.